One TCR beta chain is described in this entry. The protocol was immunoSEQ multiplex PCR, while the TCRdb copy is restricted to in-frame clones and leaves out a portion. The top ten clones hold around 0.0099% of a sample with about 730,000 clones, approximately 83% of them seen once. The CDR3 extends over 14 amino acids. Germline V gene sequence: CDR1 SGHVS, CDR2 FNYEAQ. Trimming took off 5 bases at V and 6 bases at J, with 16 bases between the two ends. The sample originates from a study of shared T cell receptors in the human thymus. A further study also used this sample, focusing on human thymus T cells.

The sequencing sample was made of thymocytes. The gene calls are TRBV7-6 and TRBJ1-2, with D maybe TRBD1 (5 bases). This TCR came from a girl under three years old with a congenital heart defect. The CDR3 DNA reads as TGTGCCAGCAGCCCATCGGGAGGGGTCCATGGCTACACCTTC. It specifies CASSPSGGVHGYTF.